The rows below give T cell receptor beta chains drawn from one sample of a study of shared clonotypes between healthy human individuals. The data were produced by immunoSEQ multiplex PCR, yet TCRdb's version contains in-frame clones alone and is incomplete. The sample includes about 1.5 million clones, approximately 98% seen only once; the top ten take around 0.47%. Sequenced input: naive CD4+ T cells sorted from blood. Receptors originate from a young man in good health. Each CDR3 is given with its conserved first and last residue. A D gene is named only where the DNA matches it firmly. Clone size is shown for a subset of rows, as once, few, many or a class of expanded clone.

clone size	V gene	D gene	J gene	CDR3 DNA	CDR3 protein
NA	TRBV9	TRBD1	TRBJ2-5	TGTGCCAGCAGCGTAGGACAGGGGTGGGAGACCCAGTACTTC	CASSVGQGWETQYF
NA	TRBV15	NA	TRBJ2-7	TGTGCCACTCAAGAGGGGCCAGCTTCAACCTACGAGCAGTACTTC	CATQEGPASTYEQYF
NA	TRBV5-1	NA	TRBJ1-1	TGCGCCAGCAGCTTTTTGGGCGGGACCGACGAAGCTTTCTTT	CASSFLGGTDEAFF
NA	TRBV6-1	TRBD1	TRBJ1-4	TGTGCCAGCACCGTAGCAGGGACAGGGGTTGAAAAACTGTTTTTT	CASTVAGTGVEKLFF
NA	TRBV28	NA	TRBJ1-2	TGTGCCAGCAGTACCTCCCAACGGGACTTCTGGGGCTACACCTTC	CASSTSQRDFWGYTF
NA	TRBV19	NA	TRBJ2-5	TGTGCCAGTAGTATGAGGGGAGAGACCCAGTACTTC	CASSMRGETQYF
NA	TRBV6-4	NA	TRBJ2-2	TGTGCCAGCGGTTGGGGGGGGCGCAGCACCGGGGAGCTGTTTTTT	CASGWGGRSTGELFF
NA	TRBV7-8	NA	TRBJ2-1	TGTGCCAGCAGTTCTCTGGCGGGACCTTACAATGAGCAGTTCTTC	CASSSLAGPYNEQFF
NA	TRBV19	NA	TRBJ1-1	TGTGCCAGTAGTAATCCAGGAAAAAACACTGAAGCTTTCTTT	CASSNPGKNTEAFF
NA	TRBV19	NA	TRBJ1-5	TGTGCCAGTAGTTCTGTAGGCAATGGGGCCTCCCAGCCCCAGCATTTT	CASSSVGNGASQPQHF
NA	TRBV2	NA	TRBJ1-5	TGTGCCAGCAGTCCTGCTTATAGCAATCAGCCCCAGCATTTT	CASSPAYSNQPQHF
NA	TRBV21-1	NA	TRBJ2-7	TGTGCCAGCAGCTCCCTGGAGACTAGCGGGAGTCGGTACTTC	CASSSLETSGSRYF
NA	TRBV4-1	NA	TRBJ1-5	TGCGCCAGCAGCCAAGATTCGGGGTTTCAGCCCCAGCATTTT	CASSQDSGFQPQHF
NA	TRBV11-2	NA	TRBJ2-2	TGTGCCAGCACACTAACAGGTGACACCGGGGAGCTGTTTTTT	CASTLTGDTGELFF
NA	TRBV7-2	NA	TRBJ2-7	TGTGCCAGCAGTCAGCATTCGGGACTGGTCTCCTACGAGCAGTACTTC	CASSQHSGLVSYEQYF
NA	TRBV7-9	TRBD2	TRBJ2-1	TGTGCCAGCAGCCTAACTAGCGGCGCCTACAATGAGCAGTTCTTC	CASSLTSGAYNEQFF
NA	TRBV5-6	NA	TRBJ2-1	TGTGCCAGCAGCTCGCGGGCTCCGGGGTACAATGAGCAGTTCTTC	CASSSRAPGYNEQFF
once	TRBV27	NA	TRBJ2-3	TGTGCCAGCAAAAGACGAGCGGGCACAGATACGCAGTATTTT	CASKRRAGTDTQYF
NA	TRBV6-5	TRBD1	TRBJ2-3	TGTGCCAGCAGTTATGAAACAGGGGCAGATACGCAGTATTTT	CASSYETGADTQYF
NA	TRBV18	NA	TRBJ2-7	TGTGCCAGCTCACACGATCGGATAGGGAGCTCCTACGAGCAGTACTTC	CASSHDRIGSSYEQYF
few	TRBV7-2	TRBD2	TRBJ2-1	TGTGCCAGCAGTGCCGGGACTAGTTCCTACAATGAGCAGTTCTTC	CASSAGTSSYNEQFF
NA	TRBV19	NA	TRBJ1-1	TGTGCCAGTAGTATAACCGGTAACACTGAAGCTTTCTTT	CASSITGNTEAFF
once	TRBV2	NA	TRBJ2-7	TGTGCCAGCAGTGACCCAAGATACGAGCAGTACTTC	CASSDPRYEQYF
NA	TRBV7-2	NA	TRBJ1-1	TGTGCCACCAAGGACAGCCCGGTGGAAGCTTTCTTT	CATKDSPVEAFF
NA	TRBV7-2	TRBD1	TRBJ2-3	TGTGCCAGCAGCTTAGCAGGTCGGGGCAGGGGGCGCCCAGATACGCAGTATTTT	CASSLAGRGRGRPDTQYF
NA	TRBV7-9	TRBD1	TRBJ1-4	TGTGCCAGCAGCTTAATACCCCGGACAGGAACTAATGAAAAACTGTTTTTT	CASSLIPRTGTNEKLFF
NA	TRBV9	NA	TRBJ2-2	TGTGCCAGCAGCGTAGCAGGACAGAACACCGGGGAGCTGTTTTTT	CASSVAGQNTGELFF
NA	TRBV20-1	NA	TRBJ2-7	TGCAGTGCTAGCGGGGGTTTTTTC	CSASGGFF
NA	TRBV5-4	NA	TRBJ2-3	TGTGCCAGCAGCTGGGGGGCTCCCACAGATACGCAGTATTTT	CASSWGAPTDTQYF
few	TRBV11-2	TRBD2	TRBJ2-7	TGTGCCAGCAGCCCGGGACTAGCGGGAGAGCAGTACTTC	CASSPGLAGEQYF
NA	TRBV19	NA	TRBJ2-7	TGTGCCAGCGGACAGAGAAGCTCCTACGAGCAGTACTTC	CASGQRSSYEQYF
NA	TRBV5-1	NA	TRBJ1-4	TGCGCCAGCAGCTTGCTAGCGGGACAAACCGAAAAACTGTTTTTT	CASSLLAGQTEKLFF
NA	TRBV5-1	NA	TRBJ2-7	TGCGCCAGCAGAGACATCCCCAGCACCTACGAGCAGTACTTC	CASRDIPSTYEQYF
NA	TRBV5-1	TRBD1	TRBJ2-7	TGCGCCAGCAGCTGGGACAGGTTGGCCCTCGGCTACTACGAGCAGTACTTC	CASSWDRLALGYYEQYF
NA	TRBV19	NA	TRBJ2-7	TGTGCCAGTAGTATAGATGTACAGGTCGAGCAGTACTTC	CASSIDVQVEQYF
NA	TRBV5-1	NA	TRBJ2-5	TGCGCCAGCAGCTTGGGAGCTCGGGGCGCGACGGAGACCCAGTACTTC	CASSLGARGATETQYF
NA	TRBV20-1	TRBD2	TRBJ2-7	TGCAGTGCTGGGGGGGTAGGGAAGCAGTACTTC	CSAGGVGKQYF
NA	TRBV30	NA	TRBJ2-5	TGTGCCTGGAGTGCAGGTCTTCTAGGGACAGAGACCCAGTACTTC	CAWSAGLLGTETQYF
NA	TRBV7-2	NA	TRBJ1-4	TGTGCCAGCAGGAGCAGGGGAAGCACTAATGAAAAACTGTTTTTT	CASRSRGSTNEKLFF
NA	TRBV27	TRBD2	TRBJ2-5	TGTGCCAGCAGTTTCCCTCGCGGGAGTAGTCAAGAGACCCAGTACTTC	CASSFPRGSSQETQYF
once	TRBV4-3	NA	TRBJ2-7	TGCGCCAGCAGCTTACCCTTAGAACCCCCTTACGAGCAGTACTTC	CASSLPLEPPYEQYF